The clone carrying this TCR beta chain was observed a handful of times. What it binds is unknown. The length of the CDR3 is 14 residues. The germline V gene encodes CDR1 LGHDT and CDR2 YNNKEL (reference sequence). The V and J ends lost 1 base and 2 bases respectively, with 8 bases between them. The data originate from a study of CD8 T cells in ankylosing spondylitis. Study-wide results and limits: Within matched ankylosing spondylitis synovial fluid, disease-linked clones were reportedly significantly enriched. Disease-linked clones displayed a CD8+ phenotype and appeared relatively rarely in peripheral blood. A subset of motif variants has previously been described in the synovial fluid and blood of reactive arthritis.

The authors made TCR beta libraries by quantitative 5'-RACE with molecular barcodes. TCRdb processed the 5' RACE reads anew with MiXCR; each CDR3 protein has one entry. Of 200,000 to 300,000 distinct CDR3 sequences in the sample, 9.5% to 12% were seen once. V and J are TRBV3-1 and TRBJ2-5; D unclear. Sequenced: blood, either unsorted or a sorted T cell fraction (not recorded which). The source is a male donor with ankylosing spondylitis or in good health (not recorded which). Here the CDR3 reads CASSQVGPQETQYF. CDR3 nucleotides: TGTGCCAGCAGCCAAGTAGGACCACAAGAGACCCAGTACTTC.